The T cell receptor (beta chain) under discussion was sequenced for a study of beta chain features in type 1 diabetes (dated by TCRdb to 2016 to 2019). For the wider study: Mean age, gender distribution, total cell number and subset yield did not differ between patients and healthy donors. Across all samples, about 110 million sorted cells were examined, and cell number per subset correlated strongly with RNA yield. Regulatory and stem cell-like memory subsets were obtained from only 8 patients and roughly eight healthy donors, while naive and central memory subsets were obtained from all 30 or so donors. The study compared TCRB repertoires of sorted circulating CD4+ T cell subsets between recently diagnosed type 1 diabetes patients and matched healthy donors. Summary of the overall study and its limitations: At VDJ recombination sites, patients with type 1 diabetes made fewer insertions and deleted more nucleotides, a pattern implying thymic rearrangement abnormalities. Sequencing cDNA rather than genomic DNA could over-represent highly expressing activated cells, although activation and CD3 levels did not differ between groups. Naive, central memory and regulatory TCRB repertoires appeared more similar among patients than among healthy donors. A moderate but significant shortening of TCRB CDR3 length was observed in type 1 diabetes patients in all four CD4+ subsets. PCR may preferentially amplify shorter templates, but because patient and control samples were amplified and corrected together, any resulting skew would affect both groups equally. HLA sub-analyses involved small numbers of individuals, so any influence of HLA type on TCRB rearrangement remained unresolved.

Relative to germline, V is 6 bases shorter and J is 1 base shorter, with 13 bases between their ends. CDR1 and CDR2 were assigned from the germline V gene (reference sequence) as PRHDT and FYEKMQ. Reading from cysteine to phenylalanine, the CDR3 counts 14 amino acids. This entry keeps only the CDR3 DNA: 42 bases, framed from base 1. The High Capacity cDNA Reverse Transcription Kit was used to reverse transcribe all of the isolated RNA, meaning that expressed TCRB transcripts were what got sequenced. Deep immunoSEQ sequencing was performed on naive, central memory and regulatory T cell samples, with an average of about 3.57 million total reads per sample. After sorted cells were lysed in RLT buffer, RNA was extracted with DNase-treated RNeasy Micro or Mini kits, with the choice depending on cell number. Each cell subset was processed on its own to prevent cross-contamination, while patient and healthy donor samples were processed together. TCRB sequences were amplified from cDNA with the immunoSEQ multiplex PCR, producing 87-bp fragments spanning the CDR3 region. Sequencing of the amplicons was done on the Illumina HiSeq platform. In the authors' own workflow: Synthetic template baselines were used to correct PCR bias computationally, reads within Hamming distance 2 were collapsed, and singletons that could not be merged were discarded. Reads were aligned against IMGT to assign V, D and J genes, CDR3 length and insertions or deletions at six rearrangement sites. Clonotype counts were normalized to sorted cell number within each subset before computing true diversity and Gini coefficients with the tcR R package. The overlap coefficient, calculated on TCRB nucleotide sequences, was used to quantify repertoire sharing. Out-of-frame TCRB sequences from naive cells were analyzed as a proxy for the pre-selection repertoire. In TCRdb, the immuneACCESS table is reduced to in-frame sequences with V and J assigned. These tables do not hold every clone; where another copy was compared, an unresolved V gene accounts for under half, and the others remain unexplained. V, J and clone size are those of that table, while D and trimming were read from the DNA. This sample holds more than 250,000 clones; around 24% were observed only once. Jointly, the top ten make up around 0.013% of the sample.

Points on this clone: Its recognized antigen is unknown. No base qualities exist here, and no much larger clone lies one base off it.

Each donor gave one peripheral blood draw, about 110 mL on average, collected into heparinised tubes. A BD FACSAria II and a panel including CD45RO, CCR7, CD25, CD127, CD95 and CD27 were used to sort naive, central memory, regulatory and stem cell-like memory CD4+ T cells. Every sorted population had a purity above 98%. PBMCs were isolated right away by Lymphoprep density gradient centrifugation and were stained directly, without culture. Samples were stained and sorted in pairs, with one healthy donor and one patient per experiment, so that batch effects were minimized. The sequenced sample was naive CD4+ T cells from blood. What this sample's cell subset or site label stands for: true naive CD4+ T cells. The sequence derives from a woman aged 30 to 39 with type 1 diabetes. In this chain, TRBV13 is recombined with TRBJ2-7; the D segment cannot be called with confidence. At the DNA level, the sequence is TGTGCCAGCAGTCACAACGGGTTTTCCTACGAGCAGTACTTC. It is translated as CASSHNGFSYEQYF.